This record concerns one T cell receptor beta chain sequence. The CDR3 extends over 12 amino acids. From germline, CDR1 is LNHDA and CDR2 SQIVND (reference sequence). V was clipped by 8 bases and J by 7 bases, with 14 bases between them. This record comes from a study of control samples from healthy donors and cancer patients. Assay used: immunoSEQ multiplex PCR; TCRdb lists only in-frame clones, some missing. The sample lists fewer than 200,000 clones; around nine tenths were seen once. This receptor was identified in a woman in her twenties or thirties in good health. The V call is TRBV19, the J call TRBJ1-1; possibly TRBD1 for D (6 bases). The sample consisted of blood. CDR3 nucleotides: TGTGCCAGTGGGGGGCGGTCGGGTGAAGCTTTCTTT. Protein sequence: CASGGRSGEAFF.